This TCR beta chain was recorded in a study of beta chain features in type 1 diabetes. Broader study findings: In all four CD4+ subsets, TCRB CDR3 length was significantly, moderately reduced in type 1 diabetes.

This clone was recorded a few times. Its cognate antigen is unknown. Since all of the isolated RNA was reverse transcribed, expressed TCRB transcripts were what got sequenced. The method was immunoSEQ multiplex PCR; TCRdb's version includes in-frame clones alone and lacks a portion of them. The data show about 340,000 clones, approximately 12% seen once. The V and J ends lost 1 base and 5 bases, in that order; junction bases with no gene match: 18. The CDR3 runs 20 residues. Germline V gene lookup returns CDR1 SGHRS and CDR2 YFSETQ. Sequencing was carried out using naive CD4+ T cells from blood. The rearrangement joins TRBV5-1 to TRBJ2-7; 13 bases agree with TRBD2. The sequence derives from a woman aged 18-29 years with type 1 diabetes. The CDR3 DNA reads TGCGCCAGCAGCTTGTCTCTAGGACTAGCGGGAGTTCCCCCACGAAACGAGCAGTACTTC. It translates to CASSLSLGLAGVPPRNEQYF. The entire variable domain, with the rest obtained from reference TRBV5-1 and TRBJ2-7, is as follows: KAGVTQTPRYLIKTRGQQVTLSCSPISGHRSVSWYQQTPGQGLQFLFEYFSETQRNKGNFPGRFSGRQFSNSRSEMNVSTLELGDSALYLCASSLSLGLAGVPPRNEQYFGPGTRLTVT.